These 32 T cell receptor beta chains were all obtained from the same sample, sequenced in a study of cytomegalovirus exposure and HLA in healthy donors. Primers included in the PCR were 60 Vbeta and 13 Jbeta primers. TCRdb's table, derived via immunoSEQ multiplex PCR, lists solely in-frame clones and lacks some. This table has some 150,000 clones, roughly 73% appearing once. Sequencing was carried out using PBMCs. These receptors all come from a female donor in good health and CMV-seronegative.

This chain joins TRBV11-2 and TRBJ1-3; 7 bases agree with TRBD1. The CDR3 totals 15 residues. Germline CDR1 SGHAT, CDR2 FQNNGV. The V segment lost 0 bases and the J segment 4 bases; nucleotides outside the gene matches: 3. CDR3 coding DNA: TGTGCCAGCAGCTTAGAAAGGGGGCAAGGAAACACCATATATTTT. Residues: CASSLERGQGNTIYF.

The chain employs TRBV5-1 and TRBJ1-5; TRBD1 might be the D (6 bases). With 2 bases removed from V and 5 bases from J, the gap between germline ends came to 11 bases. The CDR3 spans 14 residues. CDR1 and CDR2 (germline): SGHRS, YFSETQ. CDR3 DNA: TGCGCCAGCAGCTTACAGGGTACCGATCAGCCCCAGCATTTT. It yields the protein CASSLQGTDQPQHF.

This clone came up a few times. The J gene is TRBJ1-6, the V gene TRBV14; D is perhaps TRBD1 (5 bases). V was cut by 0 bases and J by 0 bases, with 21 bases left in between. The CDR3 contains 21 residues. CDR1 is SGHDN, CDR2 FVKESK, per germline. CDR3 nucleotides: TGTGCCAGCAGCCAAGAATTTTCACGGAGGGGCCAATTCTCCTATAATTCACCCCTCCACTTT. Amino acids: CASSQEFSRRGQFSYNSPLHF. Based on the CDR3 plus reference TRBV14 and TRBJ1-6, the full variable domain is EAGVTQFPSHSVIEKGQTVTLRCDPISGHDNLYWYRRVMGKEIKFLLHFVKESKQDESGMPNNRFLAERTGGTYSTLKVQPAELEDSGVYFCASSQEFSRRGQFSYNSPLHFGNGTRLTVT.

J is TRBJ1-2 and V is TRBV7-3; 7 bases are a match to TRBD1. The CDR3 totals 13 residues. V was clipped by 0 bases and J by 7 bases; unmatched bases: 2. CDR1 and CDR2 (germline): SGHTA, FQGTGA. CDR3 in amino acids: CASSLTPGGGYTF. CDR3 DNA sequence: TGTGCCAGCAGCTTAACCCCAGGGGGTGGCTACACCTTC.

CDR3 sequence: CASSSGTGGANTGELFF. The CDR3 DNA is TGCGCCAGCAGCTCCGGGACAGGGGGCGCGAACACCGGGGAGCTGTTTTTT. The chain combines TRBV5-1 with TRBJ2-2, with 12 positions matching TRBD1. Germline lookup yields CDR1 SGHRS and CDR2 YFSETQ. J lost 0 bases, V lost 3 bases, and 3 bases had no gene match. The CDR3 is 17 amino acids.

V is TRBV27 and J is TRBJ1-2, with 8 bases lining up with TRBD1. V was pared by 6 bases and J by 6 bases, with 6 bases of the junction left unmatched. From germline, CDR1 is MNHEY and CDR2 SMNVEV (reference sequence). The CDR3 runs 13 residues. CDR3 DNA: TGTGCCAGCAGGTTCCAGGGGGCCGATGGCTACACCTTC. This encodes CASRFQGADGYTF.

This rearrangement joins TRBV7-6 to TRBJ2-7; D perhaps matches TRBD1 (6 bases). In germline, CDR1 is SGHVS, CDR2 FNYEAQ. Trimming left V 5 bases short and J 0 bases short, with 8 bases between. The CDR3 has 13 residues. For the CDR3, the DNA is TGTGCCAGCAGCAGGGGGAACTCCTACGAGCAGTACTTC. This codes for CASSRGNSYEQYF. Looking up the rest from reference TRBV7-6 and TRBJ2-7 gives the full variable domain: GAGVSQSPRYKVTKRGQDVALRCDPISGHVSLYWYRQALGQGPEFLTYFNYEAQQDKSGLPNDRFSAERPEGSISTLTIQRTEQRDSAMYRCASSRGNSYEQYFGPGTRLTVT.

Written as DNA, the CDR3 is TGTGCCAGCAGCTTGTTGGCGGCCAGGGGCTCCCAAGAGACCCAGTACTTC. This gives the protein CASSLLAARGSQETQYF. The gene calls are TRBV5-6 and TRBJ2-5; perhaps TRBD1 as D (6 bases). The CDR3 has 17 residues. V lost 1 base to trimming and J lost 1 base, with 17 bases between them. Germline V gene data show CDR1 as SGHDT and CDR2 as YYEEEE.

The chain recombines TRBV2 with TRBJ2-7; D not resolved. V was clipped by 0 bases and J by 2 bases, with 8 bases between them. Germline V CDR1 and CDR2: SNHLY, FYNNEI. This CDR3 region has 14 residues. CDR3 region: CASSEAEATYEQYF. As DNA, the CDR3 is TGTGCCAGCAGTGAAGCCGAGGCCACCTACGAGCAGTACTTC. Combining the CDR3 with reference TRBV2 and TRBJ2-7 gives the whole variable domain EPEVTQTPSHQVTQMGQEVILRCVPISNHLYFYWYRQILGQKVEFLVSFYNNEISEKSEIFDDQFSVERPDGSNFTLKIRSTKLEDSAMYFCASSEAEATYEQYFGPGTRLTVT.

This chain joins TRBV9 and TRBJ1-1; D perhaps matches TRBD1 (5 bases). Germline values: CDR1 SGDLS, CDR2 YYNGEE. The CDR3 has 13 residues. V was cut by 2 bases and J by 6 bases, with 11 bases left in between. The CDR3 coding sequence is TGTGCCAGCAGCGTCCAGACAGAATCTGAAGCTTTCTTT. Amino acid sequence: CASSVQTESEAFF. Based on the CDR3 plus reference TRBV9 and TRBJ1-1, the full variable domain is DSGVTQTPKHLITATGQRVTLRCSPRSGDLSVYWYQQSLDQGLQFLIQYYNGEERAKGNILERFSAQQFPDLHSELNLSSLELGDSALYFCASSVQTESEAFFGQGTRLTVV.

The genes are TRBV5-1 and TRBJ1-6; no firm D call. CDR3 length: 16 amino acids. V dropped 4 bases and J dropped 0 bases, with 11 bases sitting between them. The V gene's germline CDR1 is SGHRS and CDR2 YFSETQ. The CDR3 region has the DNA TGCGCCAGCAGCCACACAGTGAGCTCCTATAATTCACCCCTCCACTTT. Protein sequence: CASSHTVSSYNSPLHF.

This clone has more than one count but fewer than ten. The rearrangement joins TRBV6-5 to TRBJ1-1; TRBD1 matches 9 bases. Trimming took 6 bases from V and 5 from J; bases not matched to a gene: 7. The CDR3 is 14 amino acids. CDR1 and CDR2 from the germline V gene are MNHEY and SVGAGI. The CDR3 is CASRGGQGLTEAFF. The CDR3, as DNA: TGTGCCAGCAGGGGGGGACAGGGTTTGACTGAAGCTTTCTTT.

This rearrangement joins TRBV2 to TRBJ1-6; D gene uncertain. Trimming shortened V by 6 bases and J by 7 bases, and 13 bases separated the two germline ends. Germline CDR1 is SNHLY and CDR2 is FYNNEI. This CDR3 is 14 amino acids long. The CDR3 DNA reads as TGTGCCAGCAGGCGAAACAGAGCAAATTCACCCCTCCACTTT. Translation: CASRRNRANSPLHF.

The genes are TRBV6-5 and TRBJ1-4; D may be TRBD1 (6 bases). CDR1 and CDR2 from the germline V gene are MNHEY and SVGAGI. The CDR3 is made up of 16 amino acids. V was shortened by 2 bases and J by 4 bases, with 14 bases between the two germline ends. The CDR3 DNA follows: TGTGCCAGCAGTTACGCCAGGGGCGTTATTAATGAAAAACTGTTTTTT. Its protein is CASSYARGVINEKLFF.

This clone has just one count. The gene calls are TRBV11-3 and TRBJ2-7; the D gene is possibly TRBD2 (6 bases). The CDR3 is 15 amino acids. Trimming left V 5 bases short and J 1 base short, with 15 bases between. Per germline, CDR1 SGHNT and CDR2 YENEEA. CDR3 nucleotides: TGTGCCAGCAGCCCGGGGACCGGGGGATCCTACGAGCAGTACTTC. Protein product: CASSPGTGGSYEQYF.

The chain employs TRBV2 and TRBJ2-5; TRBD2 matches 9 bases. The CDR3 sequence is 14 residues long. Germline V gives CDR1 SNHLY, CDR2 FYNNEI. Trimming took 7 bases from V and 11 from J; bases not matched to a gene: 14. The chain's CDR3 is CASKETSGLSGQYF. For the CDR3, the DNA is TGTGCCAGCAAGGAGACTAGCGGCCTTTCCGGGCAGTACTTC. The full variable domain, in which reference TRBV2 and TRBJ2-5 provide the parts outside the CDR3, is EPEVTQTPSHQVTQMGQEVILRCVPISNHLYFYWYRQILGQKVEFLVSFYNNEISEKSEIFDDQFSVERPDGSNFTLKIRSTKLEDSAMYFCASKETSGLSGQYFGPGTRLLVL.

CDR3 sequence reads: CASSLSSGTTNEKLFF. CDR3 DNA: TGTGCCAGCAGCTTAAGTTCCGGGACAACTAATGAAAAACTGTTTTTT. The chain is built from TRBV7-8 and TRBJ1-4, with D unclear. CDR3 length: 16 residues. Germline V lookup: CDR1 SGHVS, CDR2 FQNEAQ. The V end lost 2 bases, the J end lost 0 bases, and 10 bases lay between the germline ends.

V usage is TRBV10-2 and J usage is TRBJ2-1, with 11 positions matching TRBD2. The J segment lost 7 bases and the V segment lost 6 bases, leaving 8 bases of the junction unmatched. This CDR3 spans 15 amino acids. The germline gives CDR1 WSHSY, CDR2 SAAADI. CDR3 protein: CASRPLGLADNEQFF. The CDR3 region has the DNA TGCGCCAGCAGGCCCCTGGGACTAGCGGATAATGAGCAGTTCTTC.

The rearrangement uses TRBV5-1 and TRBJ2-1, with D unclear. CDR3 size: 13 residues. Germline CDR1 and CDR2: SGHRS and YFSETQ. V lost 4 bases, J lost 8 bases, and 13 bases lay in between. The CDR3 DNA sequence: TGCGCCAGCAGCGAACCGAATGGGCATGAGCAGTTCTTC. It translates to CASSEPNGHEQFF.

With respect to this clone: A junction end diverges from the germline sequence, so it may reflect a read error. The CDR3 coding sequence is TGTGCCGGTAGTATAGATGGAGTTCCCGAGGGAGGGGCCAACGTCCTGACTTTC. It translates to CAGSIDGVPEGGANVLTF. This chain joins TRBV19 and TRBJ2-6; D might be TRBD2 (5 bases). Germline CDR1 LNHDA, CDR2 SQIVND (reference sequence). The CDR3 sequence is 18 residues long.

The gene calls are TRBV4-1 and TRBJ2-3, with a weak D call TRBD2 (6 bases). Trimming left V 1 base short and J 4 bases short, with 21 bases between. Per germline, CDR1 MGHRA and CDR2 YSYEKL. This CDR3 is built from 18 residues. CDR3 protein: CASSQVARRASLPDTQYF. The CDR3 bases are TGCGCCAGCAGCCAAGTTGCACGGAGGGCCTCCCTGCCAGATACGCAGTATTTT.

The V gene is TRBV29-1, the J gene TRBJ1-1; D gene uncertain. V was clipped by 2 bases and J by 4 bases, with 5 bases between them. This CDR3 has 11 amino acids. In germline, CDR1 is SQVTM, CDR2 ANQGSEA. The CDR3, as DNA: TGCAGCGTTGAATACGGCACTGAAGCTTTCTTT. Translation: CSVEYGTEAFF.

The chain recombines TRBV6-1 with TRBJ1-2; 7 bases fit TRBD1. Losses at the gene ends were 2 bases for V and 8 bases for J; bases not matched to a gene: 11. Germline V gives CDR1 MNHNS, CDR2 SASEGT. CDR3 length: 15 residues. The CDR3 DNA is TGTGCCAGCAGTGAACAGGAAGGGGGCAGGGAAGGCTACACCTTC. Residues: CASSEQEGGREGYTF.

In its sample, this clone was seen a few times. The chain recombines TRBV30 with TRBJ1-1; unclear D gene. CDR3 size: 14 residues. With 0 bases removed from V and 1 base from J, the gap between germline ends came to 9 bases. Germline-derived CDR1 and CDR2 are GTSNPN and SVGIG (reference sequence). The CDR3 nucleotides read TGTGCCTGGAGTGTACGGAGGACGAACACTGAAGCTTTCTTT. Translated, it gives CAWSVRRTNTEAFF.

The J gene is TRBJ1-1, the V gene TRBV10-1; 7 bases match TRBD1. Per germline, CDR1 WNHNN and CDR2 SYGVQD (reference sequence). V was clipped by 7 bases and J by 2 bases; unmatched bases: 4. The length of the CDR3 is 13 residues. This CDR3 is CASKRTGNTEAFF. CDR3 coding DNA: TGCGCCAGCAAAAGGACAGGCAACACTGAAGCTTTCTTT.

In nucleotides, the CDR3 is TGTGCCAGCAGCGCGGGACTAGCGGGGGGGCCGAACACCGGGGAGCTGTTTTTT. It codes for CASSAGLAGGPNTGELFF. V gene TRBV9 combines with J gene TRBJ2-2; 16 nucleotides agree with TRBD2. The CDR3 is 18 residues long. In germline, CDR1 is SGDLS, CDR2 YYNGEE. Germline trimming cut 3 bases from V and 0 bases from J; bases unmatched to any gene: 2. Drawing the rest from reference TRBV9 and TRBJ2-2, the complete variable domain is DSGVTQTPKHLITATGQRVTLRCSPRSGDLSVYWYQQSLDQGLQFLIQYYNGEERAKGNILERFSAQQFPDLHSELNLSSLELGDSALYFCASSAGLAGGPNTGELFFGEGSRLTVL.

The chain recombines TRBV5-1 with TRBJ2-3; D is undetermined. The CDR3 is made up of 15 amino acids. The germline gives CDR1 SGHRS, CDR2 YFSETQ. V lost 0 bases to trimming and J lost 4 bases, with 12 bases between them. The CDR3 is CASSLVPSLADTQYF. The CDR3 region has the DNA TGCGCCAGCAGCTTGGTCCCCTCCCTCGCAGATACGCAGTATTTT. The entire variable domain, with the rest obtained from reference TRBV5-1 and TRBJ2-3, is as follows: KAGVTQTPRYLIKTRGQQVTLSCSPISGHRSVSWYQQTPGQGLQFLFEYFSETQRNKGNFPGRFSGRQFSNSRSEMNVSTLELGDSALYLCASSLVPSLADTQYFGPGTRLTVL.

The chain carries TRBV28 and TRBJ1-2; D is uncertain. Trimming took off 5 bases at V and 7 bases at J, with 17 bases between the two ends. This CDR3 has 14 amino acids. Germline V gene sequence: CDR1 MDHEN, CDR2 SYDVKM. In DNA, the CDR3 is TGTGCCAGCAGTCCTGCGACCGGGATCTTTGGCTACACCTTC. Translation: CASSPATGIFGYTF.

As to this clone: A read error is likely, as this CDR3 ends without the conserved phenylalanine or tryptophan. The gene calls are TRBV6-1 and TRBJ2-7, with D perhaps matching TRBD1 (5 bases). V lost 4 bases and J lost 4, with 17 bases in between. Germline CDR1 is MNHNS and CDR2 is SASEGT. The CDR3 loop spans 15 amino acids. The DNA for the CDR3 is TGTGCCAGCAGTGGCTACCAGGGAAGAATTTACGAGCAGTACCTC. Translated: CASSGYQGRIYEQYL.

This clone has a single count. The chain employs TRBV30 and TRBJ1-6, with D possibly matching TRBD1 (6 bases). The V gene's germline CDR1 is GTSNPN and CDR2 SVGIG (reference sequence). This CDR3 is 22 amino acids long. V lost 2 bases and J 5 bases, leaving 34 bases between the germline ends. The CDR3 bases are TGTGCCTGGAGTAGTGTGTTGTCATTTTTTACGTCAGGGGATCAAAATAATTCACCCCTCCACTTT. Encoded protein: CAWSSVLSFFTSGDQNNSPLHF.

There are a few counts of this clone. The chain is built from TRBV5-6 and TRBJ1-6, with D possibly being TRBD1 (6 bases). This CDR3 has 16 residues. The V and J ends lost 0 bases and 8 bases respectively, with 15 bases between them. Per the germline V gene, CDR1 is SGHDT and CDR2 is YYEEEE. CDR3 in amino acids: CASSLEGTRTYSPLHF. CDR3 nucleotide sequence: TGTGCCAGCAGCTTGGAAGGGACAAGGACTTATTCACCCCTCCACTTT.

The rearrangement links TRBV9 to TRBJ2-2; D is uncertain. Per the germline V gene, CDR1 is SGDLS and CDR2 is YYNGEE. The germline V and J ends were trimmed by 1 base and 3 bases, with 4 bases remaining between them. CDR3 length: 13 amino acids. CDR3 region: CASSVSDTGELFF. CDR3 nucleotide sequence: TGTGCCAGCAGCGTATCCGACACCGGGGAGCTGTTTTTT.